This T cell receptor beta chain was captured by sequencing in a study of response to subunit inactivated influenza vaccine. The germline gives CDR1 SGHAT, CDR2 FQNNGV. V was trimmed by 0 bases and J by 2 bases, leaving 10 bases between them. The CDR3 is 15 amino acids. MiXCR was run by TCRdb on the RT-PCR reads, yielding one entry per CDR3 protein. The sample shows 150,000 to 200,000 distinct CDR3 sequences, approximately 12% of them seen only once. This sample also belongs to another study, concerning T cells expressing NK-cell markers. As reported in that work: Template switching by 5'RACE with UMIs generated the TCR beta cDNA. Cells sorted as CD3+CD56+NKG2C+, CD3+CD56+NKG2C- and CD3+CD56-NKG2C+ T cells supplied the TCR beta repertoires. Roughly six donors carried dominant NKG2C+ clonotypes that made up roughly 1.0-7.0% of their CD8+ T cells. A few donors' CD3+CD56-NKG2C+ cells were dominated by the same clonotypes.

The sample was CD8+ T cells sorted from PBMCs, taken 11 to 12 days after vaccination. The source is a man in his forties or fifties who received an inactivated influenza vaccine. The V and J genes are TRBV11-2 and TRBJ2-5; D may be TRBD1 (6 bases). CDR3 sequence reads: CASSLEYRVQETQYF. In nucleotides, the CDR3 is TGTGCCAGCAGCTTAGAATACAGGGTTCAAGAGACCCAGTACTTC.